This TCR beta chain was sequenced in a study of T cells in localized non-small cell lung cancer. Findings and limits, study-wide: Adjacent lung tissue had a median about 58 of the top 100 clones found in the tumor. Of the tissues analyzed, uninvolved adjacent lung showed maximal T cell clonality, greater than tumor. Heterogeneity stays possible, as sequencing covered only one tumor region.

Some clones are missing from TCRdb's copy, which holds only in-frame ones; the method was immunoSEQ multiplex PCR. The sample carries about 39,000 clones, more than 75% recorded once. A note on this clone: Its specificity is not known.

The V and J ends lost 5 bases and 5 bases, in that order; junction bases with no gene match: 6. CDR1 SGHTA and CDR2 FQGNSA come from the germline V gene. This CDR3 contains 16 residues. The source material was PBMCs, sampled before any cancer treatment. The receptor comes from a woman aged 35-70 years with stage II squamous cell lung carcinoma. The V gene is TRBV7-2, the J gene TRBJ2-5; TRBD2 matches 15 bases. The CDR3 reads CASSPGLAGGPETQYF. The CDR3 DNA follows: TGTGCCAGCAGCCCCGGACTAGCGGGAGGGCCGGAGACCCAGTACTTC. Complete variable domain (other parts from reference TRBV7-2 and TRBJ2-5): GAGVSQSPSNKVTEKGKDVELRCDPISGHTALYWYRQSLGQGLEFLIYFQGNSAPDKSGLPSDRFSAERTGGSVSTLTIQRTQQEDSAVYLCASSPGLAGGPETQYFGPGTRLLVL.